This TCR beta chain originates from a study of identical twins. MiXCR, run by TCRdb on the 5' RACE reads, gives a single entry per CDR3 protein. The sample holds about 890,000 distinct CDR3 sequences, 9% to 15% seen once. This clonotype was recorded a few times. Germline loops: CDR1 LGHDT, CDR2 YNNKEL (reference sequence). The V end lost 1 base, the J end lost 9 bases, and 16 bases lay between the germline ends. This CDR3 has 16 amino acids. This sample was shared with a second study, whose subject was yellow fever vaccine responses in identical twins.

This sequence was found in a woman aged 18-29 years in good health. This chain joins TRBV3-1 and TRBJ1-6; maybe TRBD1 (6 bases). Sequencing was performed on PBMCs. CDR3 DNA sequence: TGTGCCAGCAGCCAAGTTGGGGGGGGCCCGTTTTCACCCCTCCACTTT. Translation gives CASSQVGGGPFSPLHF.